The rows below give T cell receptor beta chains drawn from one sample of a study of healthy donors' naive CD4 and CD8 T cells. One entry per CDR3 protein, called by TCRdb with MiXCR from the reads. The sample contains 180,000 or so distinct CDR3 sequences, under 85% of which appear only once. The specimen was naive CD4+ and CD8+ T cells sorted from blood, pooled from several donors. Receptors were obtained from a pool of human donors in good health; the sample pools cells from several healthy donors. The CDR3 runs from the conserved cysteine through the conserved F or W. A D gene is named only where the DNA matches it firmly. Clone sizes are given selectively: once, few, many, or a class where the clone is expanded.

V gene	D gene	J gene	clone size	CDR3 protein	CDR3 DNA
TRBV4-2	TRBD1	TRBJ2-3	NA	CASSQGRDRLTDTQYF	TGTGCCAGCAGCCAGGGCCGGGACAGACTTACAGATACGCAGTATTTT
TRBV15	TRBD1	TRBJ2-7	NA	CATSWGPGQGSYEQYF	TGTGCCACCAGCTGGGGCCCGGGACAGGGCTCCTACGAGCAGTACTTC
TRBV29-1	NA	TRBJ2-1	NA	CSVGPAGSAYNEQFF	TGCAGCGTTGGGCCGGCGGGGTCCGCCTACAATGAGCAGTTCTTC
TRBV29-1	TRBD2	TRBJ2-5	NA	CSACPGLAVNQETQYF	TGCAGCGCCTGCCCGGGACTAGCGGTTAACCAAGAGACCCAGTACTTC
TRBV27	NA	TRBJ2-5	NA	CASSIGLGWGETQYF	TGTGCCAGCAGCATAGGTCTCGGGTGGGGAGAGACCCAGTACTTC
TRBV6-1	NA	TRBJ2-7	NA	CASSDGNPLYEQYF	TGTGCCAGCAGTGACGGGAACCCCCTCTACGAGCAGTACTTC
TRBV5-5	TRBD1	TRBJ1-5	once	CASSHRDRENQPQHF	TGTGCCAGCAGCCACCGGGACAGGGAAAATCAGCCCCAGCATTTT
TRBV27	TRBD2	TRBJ2-6	NA	CASSFRTSGSSGANVLTF	TGTGCCAGCAGTTTTAGGACTAGCGGATCCTCTGGGGCCAACGTCCTGACTTTC
TRBV6-5	NA	TRBJ2-5	NA	CASRSGPGQETQYF	TGTGCCAGCAGATCAGGACCAGGACAAGAGACCCAGTACTTC
TRBV6-5	NA	TRBJ2-2	NA	CASSYPPQNTGELFF	TGTGCCAGCAGTTATCCTCCCCAGAACACCGGGGAGCTGTTTTTT
TRBV5-1	TRBD2	TRBJ2-5	NA	CASSLRLAGFQETQYF	TGCGCCAGCAGCTTGAGGCTAGCGGGATTCCAAGAGACCCAGTACTTC
TRBV10-3	NA	TRBJ2-7	few	CAISDEQYF	TGTGCCATCAGCGACGAGCAGTACTTC
TRBV6-2/TRBV6-3	NA	TRBJ2-3	NA	CASSYGDGASTDTQYF	TGTGCCAGCAGTTACGGTGACGGGGCTAGCACAGATACGCAGTATTTT
TRBV29-1	NA	TRBJ1-1	NA	CSVWSGVAFF	TGCAGCGTGTGGTCAGGGGTGGCTTTCTTT
TRBV19	NA	TRBJ2-7	NA	CASSHGLASDEQYF	TGTGCCAGTAGCCACGGACTGGCCTCCGACGAGCAGTACTTC
TRBV29-1	TRBD1	TRBJ1-1	NA	CSVEEGQGAQAFF	TGCAGCGTTGAAGAAGGACAGGGGGCTCAGGCTTTCTTT
TRBV27	NA	TRBJ1-2	NA	CASSWQGVGGYAF	TGTGCCAGCAGTTGGCAGGGTGTTGGTGGCTACGCCTTC
TRBV27	NA	TRBJ1-5	NA	CASSLTGGKNQPQHF	TGTGCCAGCAGTTTAACCGGGGGCAAAAATCAGCCCCAGCATTTT
TRBV27	NA	TRBJ1-1	NA	CASSPGWNTEAFF	TGTGCCAGCAGTCCGGGGTGGAACACTGAAGCTTTCTTT
TRBV27	TRBD1	TRBJ1-2	NA	CASREVGGQSTYGYTF	TGTGCCAGCCGGGAAGTGGGGGGACAGTCTACCTATGGCTACACCTTC
TRBV4-3	NA	TRBJ2-5	NA	CASSQDTVGETQYF	TGCGCCAGCAGCCAAGATACCGTCGGAGAGACCCAGTACTTC
TRBV19	NA	TRBJ1-1	NA	CASSVQVMNTEAFF	TGTGCCAGTAGTGTTCAGGTTATGAACACTGAAGCTTTCTTT
TRBV11-2	NA	TRBJ2-1	NA	CASSSWTDYNEQFF	TGTGCCAGCAGCTCCTGGACAGACTACAATGAGCAGTTCTTC
TRBV27	TRBD1	TRBJ2-7	NA	CASSLGSGGDEQYF	TGTGCCAGCAGTTTAGGGTCAGGGGGTGACGAGCAGTACTTC
TRBV20-1	NA	TRBJ2-1	NA	CSASPRYNEQFF	TGCAGTGCTAGCCCCCGGTACAATGAGCAGTTCTTC
TRBV6-5	NA	TRBJ1-4	NA	CASNDSPLVAEKLFF	TGTGCCAGCAACGACAGTCCGCTGGTCGCTGAAAAACTGTTTTTT
TRBV29-1	NA	TRBJ2-4	NA	CSVDFGGFENIQYF	TGCAGCGTTGACTTTGGGGGATTTGAAAACATTCAGTACTTC
TRBV11-2	TRBD1	TRBJ1-2	NA	CASSGRDRGRRGYTF	TGTGCCAGCAGCGGCCGGGACAGGGGTCGTCGCGGCTACACCTTC
TRBV29-1	NA	TRBJ2-3	NA	CSVGGRTSDTQYF	TGCAGCGTTGGAGGGAGAACATCAGATACGCAGTATTTT
TRBV12-3/TRBV12-4	NA	TRBJ2-1	NA	CASSRNQGYEQFF	TGTGCCAGCAGCCGGAATCAGGGGTATGAGCAGTTCTTC
TRBV19	NA	TRBJ1-2	NA	CASTDRQHGYGYTF	TGTGCCAGTACTGATAGACAGCACGGCTATGGCTACACCTTC
TRBV6-5	TRBD1	TRBJ1-5	NA	CASTKGGLDQPQHF	TGTGCCAGCACCAAAGGGGGCCTAGATCAGCCCCAGCATTTT
TRBV29-1	NA	TRBJ1-2	NA	CSVEVGQDYGYTF	TGCAGCGTTGAAGTCGGTCAGGACTATGGCTACACCTTC
TRBV27	NA	TRBJ2-7	NA	CASSLIWAGQSSYEQYF	TGTGCCAGCAGTCTCATTTGGGCCGGACAGAGCTCCTACGAGCAGTACTTC
TRBV18	NA	TRBJ2-5	NA	CASSPGLEETQYF	TGTGCCAGCTCACCCGGACTTGAAGAGACCCAGTACTTC
TRBV6-2/TRBV6-3	TRBD2	TRBJ2-3	once	CASSYRTSGSSTQYF	TGTGCCAGCAGTTACCGGACTAGCGGGAGTAGTACGCAGTATTTT
TRBV29-1	NA	TRBJ1-1	NA	CSVESHTEAFF	TGCAGCGTTGAGAGCCACACTGAAGCTTTCTTT
TRBV29-1	TRBD2	TRBJ2-5	NA	CSVVRGLGLETQYF	TGCAGCGTTGTACGGGGACTAGGTTTGGAGACCCAGTACTTC
TRBV6-1	NA	TRBJ2-7	NA	CASSEVPGTYEQYF	TGTGCCAGCAGTGAGGTGCCGGGAACCTACGAGCAGTACTTC
TRBV20-1	NA	TRBJ2-5	NA	CSARGPSRHQETQYF	TGCAGTGCTAGAGGGCCTAGCCGGCACCAAGAGACCCAGTACTTC
TRBV27	NA	TRBJ1-5	NA	CASSLYGSNQPQHF	TGTGCCAGCAGTTTATATGGTAGCAATCAGCCCCAGCATTTT
TRBV29-1	NA	TRBJ1-6	NA	CSVGDRPNSPLHF	TGCAGCGTTGGGGATCGCCCCAATTCACCCCTCCACTTT
TRBV29-1	NA	TRBJ2-1	NA	CSVERGSSYNEQFF	TGCAGCGTTGAACGGGGAAGCTCCTACAATGAGCAGTTCTTC
TRBV29-1	NA	TRBJ1-2	NA	CSVEIGMERGYTF	TGCAGCGTCGAAATCGGGATGGAAAGAGGCTACACCTTC
TRBV15	NA	TRBJ2-1	NA	CATSRDRRIGSWEQFF	TGTGCCACCAGCAGAGACCGCCGAATCGGGTCTTGGGAGCAGTTCTTC
TRBV20-1	NA	TRBJ2-7	NA	CSAPGLYNYEQYF	TGCAGTGCCCCGGGACTCTACAACTACGAGCAGTACTTC
TRBV12-3/TRBV12-4	NA	TRBJ2-1	NA	CASSPGNEQFF	TGTGCCAGCAGCCCAGGGAATGAGCAGTTCTTC
TRBV2	TRBD2	TRBJ2-3	once	CASSEGLAGLSTDTQYF	TGTGCCAGCAGCGAAGGACTAGCGGGTTTGAGCACAGATACGCAGTATTTT
TRBV14	NA	TRBJ2-3	NA	CASSLDSTDTQYF	TGTGCCAGCAGCCTGGACTCCACAGATACGCAGTATTTT
TRBV6-5	NA	TRBJ1-3	NA	CASSSGSWGNTIYF	TGTGCCAGCAGTTCGGGATCATGGGGAAACACCATATATTTT
TRBV29-1	NA	TRBJ2-7	NA	CSVEKVGLSSYEQYF	TGCAGCGTTGAAAAGGTGGGCCTAAGCTCCTACGAGCAGTACTTC